This T cell receptor beta chain was found in a study of cytomegalovirus exposure and HLA in healthy donors. V was cut by 2 bases and J by 2 bases, with 9 bases left in between. Germline-derived CDR1 and CDR2 are KGHSH and LQKENI. CDR3 size: 14 residues. A multiplex PCR was run with 60 Vbeta primers and 13 Jbeta primers. The data were produced by immunoSEQ multiplex PCR, yet TCRdb's version contains in-frame clones alone and is incomplete. The profile shows approximately 270,000 clones, around 80% of them singletons. Source material: PBMCs. The V and J genes are TRBV18 and TRBJ2-5, with D tentatively TRBD1 (6 bases). This clonotype was obtained from a girl aged 2 to 10 in good health and CMV-seronegative. The CDR3 DNA reads as TGTGCCAGCTCACCAACGACAGGACAAGAGACCCAGTACTTC. It translates to CASSPTTGQETQYF.